This record covers a single T cell receptor (beta chain). The data stem from a study of blood T cell repertoires in COVID-19. The wider study: Some COVID-19 samples were acute and others convalescent; all came from the United States, Italy and Spain. The cDNA or gDNA used as material had been derived from T cells, B-cell-depleted T cells, or PBMCs.

In the original processing: How many nucleated cells were present was estimated from reference gene primer amplification. Here immunoSEQ multiplex PCR was the method, and the copy in TCRdb shows in-frame clones only, minus some. That table gives V, J and clone size, and the DNA gave D and trimming. The profile shows around 160,000 clones, around 85% of them singletons. With 0 bases clipped from V and 0 bases from J, the junction kept 5 bases outside the gene matches. The CDR3 spans 16 residues. CDR1 and CDR2 from the germline V gene are MNHEY and SVGEGT. The specimen was peripheral blood. V usage is TRBV6-2 or TRBV6-3 and J usage is TRBJ2-7, with 7 bases aligning to TRBD1. The origin of this receptor is a woman aged 40 to 55 with active or convalescent COVID-19. The CDR3 sequence: CASSYSRQGISYEQYF. The CDR3, as DNA: TGTGCCAGCAGTTACTCACGACAGGGAATCTCCTACGAGCAGTACTTC.